The sequence of this T cell receptor beta chain was determined in a study of vaccination and CD4 T cells after COVID-19. In the study overall: The convalescents comprised six males and four females, two of them Hispanic.

This clonotype was seen a single time. Its antigen is currently unknown. Trimming took 6 bases from V and 2 from J; bases not matched to a gene: 9. The CDR3 consists of 14 residues. Per germline, CDR1 DFQATT and CDR2 SNEGSKA (reference sequence). Cultured CD4+ T cells had their DNA profiled by the Oncomine TCR Beta short-read assay. TCRdb ran MiXCR on the PCR reads and lists one entry per CDR3 protein. Among under 20,000 distinct CDR3 sequences listed, around 40% were seen once. Treatment specified: approximately nine-day PBMC culture with coronavirus spike peptide pools or control peptides (ViraFEST assay). Both day 3 and day 7 involved replacing half of the medium with fresh IL-2 medium.

The sample here was CD4+ T cells from blood, cultured in vitro, taken after SARS-CoV-2 vaccination. The TCR sequence derives from a human donor who had recovered from COVID-19. This chain connects TRBV20-1 to TRBJ2-7, with 8 bases aligning to TRBD2. The CDR3 coding sequence is TGCAGTGCCCGGGGGGGTACGGCCACCTACGAGCAGTACTTC. Translation gives CSARGGTATYEQYF.